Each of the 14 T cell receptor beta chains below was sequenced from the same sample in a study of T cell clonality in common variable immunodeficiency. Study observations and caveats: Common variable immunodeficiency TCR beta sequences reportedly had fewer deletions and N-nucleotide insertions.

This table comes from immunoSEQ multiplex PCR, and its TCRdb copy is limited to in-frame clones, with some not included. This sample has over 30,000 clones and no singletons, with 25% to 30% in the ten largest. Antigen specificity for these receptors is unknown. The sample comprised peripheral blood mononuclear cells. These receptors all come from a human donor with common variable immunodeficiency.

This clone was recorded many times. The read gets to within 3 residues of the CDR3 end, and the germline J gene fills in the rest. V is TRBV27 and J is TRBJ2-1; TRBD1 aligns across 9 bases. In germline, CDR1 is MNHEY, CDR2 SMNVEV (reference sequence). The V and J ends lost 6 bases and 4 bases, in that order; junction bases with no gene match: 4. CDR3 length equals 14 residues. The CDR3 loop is CASSDRGEYNEQFF. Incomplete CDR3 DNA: TGTGCCAGCAGCGACAGGGGGGAGTACAATGAG.

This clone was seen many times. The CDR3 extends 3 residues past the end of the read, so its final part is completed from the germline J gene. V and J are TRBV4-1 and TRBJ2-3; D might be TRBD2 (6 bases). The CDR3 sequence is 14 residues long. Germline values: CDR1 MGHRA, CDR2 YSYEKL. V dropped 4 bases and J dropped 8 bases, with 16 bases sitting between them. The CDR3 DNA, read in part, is TGCGCCAGCAGCCTCGGCCTAAGGCGGGGTACG. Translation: CASSLGLRRGT. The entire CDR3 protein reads CASSLGLRRGTQYF.

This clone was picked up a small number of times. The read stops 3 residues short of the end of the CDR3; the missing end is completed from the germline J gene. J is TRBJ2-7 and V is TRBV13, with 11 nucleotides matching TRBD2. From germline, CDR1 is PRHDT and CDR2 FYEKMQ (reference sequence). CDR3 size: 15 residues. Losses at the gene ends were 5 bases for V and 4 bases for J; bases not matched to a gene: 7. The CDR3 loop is CASSPGTSGLYEQYF. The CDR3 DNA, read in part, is TGTGCCAGCAGCCCGGGGACTAGCGGACTTTACGAG.

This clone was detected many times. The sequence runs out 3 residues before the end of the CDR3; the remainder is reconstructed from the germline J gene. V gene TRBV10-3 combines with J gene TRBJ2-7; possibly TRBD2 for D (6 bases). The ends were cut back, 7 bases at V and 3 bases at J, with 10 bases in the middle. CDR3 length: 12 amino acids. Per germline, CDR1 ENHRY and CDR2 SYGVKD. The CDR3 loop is CAIMSGDYEQYF. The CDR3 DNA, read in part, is TGTGCCATCATGTCGGGGGACTACGAG.

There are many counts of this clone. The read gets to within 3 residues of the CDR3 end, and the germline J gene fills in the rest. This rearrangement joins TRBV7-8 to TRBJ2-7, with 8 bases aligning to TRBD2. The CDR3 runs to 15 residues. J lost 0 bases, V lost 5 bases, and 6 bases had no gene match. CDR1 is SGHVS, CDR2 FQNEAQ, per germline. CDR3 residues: CASSGGGQISYEQYF. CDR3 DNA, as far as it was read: TGTGCCAGCAGCGGCGGGGGGCAAATCTCCTACGAG.

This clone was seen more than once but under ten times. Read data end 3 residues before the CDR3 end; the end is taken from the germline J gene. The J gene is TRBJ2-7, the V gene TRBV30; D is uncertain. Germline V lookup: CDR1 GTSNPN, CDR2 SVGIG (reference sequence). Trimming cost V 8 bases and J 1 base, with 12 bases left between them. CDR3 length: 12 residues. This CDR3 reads CATRSPSYEQYF. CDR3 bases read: TGTGCCACCCGGTCGCCGTCCTACGAG. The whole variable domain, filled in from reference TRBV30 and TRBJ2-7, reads SQTIHQWPATLVQPVGSPLSLECTVEGTSNPNLYWYRQAAGRGLQLLFYSVGIGQISSEVPQNLSASRPQDRQFILSSKKLLLSDSGFYLCATRSPSYEQYFGPGTRLTVT.

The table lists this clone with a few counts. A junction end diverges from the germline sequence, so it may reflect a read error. CDR3 region: CSSSYQEYEQYF. Incomplete CDR3 DNA: TGTTCCAGCAGCTATCAGGAATACGAG. This chain joins TRBV7-9 and TRBJ2-7; D is ambiguous. The read halts 3 residues ahead of the CDR3 end, with the missing end drawn from the germline J gene. The CDR3 is 12 amino acids. In germline, CDR1 is SEHNR, CDR2 FQNEAQ (reference sequence).

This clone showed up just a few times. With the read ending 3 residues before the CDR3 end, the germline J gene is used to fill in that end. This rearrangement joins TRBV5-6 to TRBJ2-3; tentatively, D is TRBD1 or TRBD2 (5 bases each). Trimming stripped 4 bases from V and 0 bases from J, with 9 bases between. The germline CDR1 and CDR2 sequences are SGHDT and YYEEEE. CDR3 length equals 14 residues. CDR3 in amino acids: CASSRGASTDTQYF. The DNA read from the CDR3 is TGTGCCAGCAGCAGAGGGGCCAGCACAGATACG.

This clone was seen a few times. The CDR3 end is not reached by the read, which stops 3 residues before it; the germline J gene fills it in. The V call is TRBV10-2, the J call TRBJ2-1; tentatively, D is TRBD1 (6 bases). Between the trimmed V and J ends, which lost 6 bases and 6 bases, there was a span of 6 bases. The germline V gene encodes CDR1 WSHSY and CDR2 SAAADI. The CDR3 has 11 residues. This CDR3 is CASRDSNEQFF. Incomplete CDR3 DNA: TGCGCCAGCAGGGACAGCAATGAG.

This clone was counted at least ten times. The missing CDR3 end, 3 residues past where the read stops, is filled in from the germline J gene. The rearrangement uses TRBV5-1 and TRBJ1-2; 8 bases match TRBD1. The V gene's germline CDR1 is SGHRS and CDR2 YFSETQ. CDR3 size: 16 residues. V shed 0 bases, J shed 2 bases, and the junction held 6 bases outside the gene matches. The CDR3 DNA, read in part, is TGCGCCAGCAGCTTGGGTTGGACAGGGATAAACTATGGC. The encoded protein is CASSLGWTGINYG. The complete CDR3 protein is CASSLGWTGINYGYTF.

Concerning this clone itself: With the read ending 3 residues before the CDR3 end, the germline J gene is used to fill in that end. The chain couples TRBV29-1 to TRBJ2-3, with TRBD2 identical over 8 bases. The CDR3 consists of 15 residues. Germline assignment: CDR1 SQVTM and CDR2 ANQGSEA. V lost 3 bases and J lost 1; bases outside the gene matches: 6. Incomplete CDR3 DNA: TGCAGCGTTGATCCCCCCGGGGGGGGCACAGATACG. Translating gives CSVDPPGGGTDT. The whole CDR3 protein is CSVDPPGGGTDTQYF.

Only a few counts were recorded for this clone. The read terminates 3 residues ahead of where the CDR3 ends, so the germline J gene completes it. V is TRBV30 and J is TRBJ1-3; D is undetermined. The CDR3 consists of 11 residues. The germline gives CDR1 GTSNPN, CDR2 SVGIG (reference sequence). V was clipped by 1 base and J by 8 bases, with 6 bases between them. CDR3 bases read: TGTGCCTGGAGTGGGGCCGACACC. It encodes CAWSGADT. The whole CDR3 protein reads CAWSGADTIYF.

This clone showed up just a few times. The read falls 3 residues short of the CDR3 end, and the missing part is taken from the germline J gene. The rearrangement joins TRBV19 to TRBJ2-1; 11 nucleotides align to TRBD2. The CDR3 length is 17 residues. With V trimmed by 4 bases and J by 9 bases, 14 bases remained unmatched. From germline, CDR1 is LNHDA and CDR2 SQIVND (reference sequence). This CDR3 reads CASSTPWGTSGYGEQFF. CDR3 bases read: TGTGCCAGTAGTACCCCCTGGGGGACTAGCGGTTATGGTGAG.

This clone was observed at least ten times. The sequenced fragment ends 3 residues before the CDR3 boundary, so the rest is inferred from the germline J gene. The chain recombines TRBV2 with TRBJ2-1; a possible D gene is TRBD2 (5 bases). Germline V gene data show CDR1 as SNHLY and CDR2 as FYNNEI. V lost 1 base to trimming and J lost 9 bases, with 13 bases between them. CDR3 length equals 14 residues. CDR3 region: CASSEGNSGGEQFF. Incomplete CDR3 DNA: TGTGCCAGCAGTGAAGGGAACAGCGGCGGTGAG.